The 10 T cell receptor beta chains below were found in one sample sequenced in a study of T cell responses to AZD1222 COVID-19 vaccine (dated by TCRdb to about 2021). Interpreted using the paper, the time point label stands for: baseline before first vaccination. Library preparation employed the immunoSEQ multiplex PCR assay. TCRdb carries this immuneACCESS record with in-frame sequences only. Its versions omit some clonotypes, under half of them owing to an unresolved V gene in the studies checked, with the rest unexplained. This sample comprises 130,000 to 150,000 clones, around 90% of them detected only once. 5% of the sample is held by the ten biggest clonotypes. The sequencing here drew on peripheral blood, taken on day 0 of AZD1222 vaccination. All receptors come from an adult in good health.

V gene TRBV7-2 combines with J gene TRBJ1-2; TRBD1 agrees at 7 bases. J lost 4 bases, V lost 1 base, and 6 bases had no gene match. The CDR3 runs 15 residues. Germline V lookup: CDR1 SGHTA, CDR2 FQGNSA. The CDR3 is CASSLDRDSLYGYTF. The CDR3 DNA sequence: TGTGCCAGCAGCTTAGATCGGGACAGCCTCTATGGCTACACCTTC.

This rearrangement joins TRBV28 to TRBJ2-1, with D perhaps TRBD2 (6 bases). Trimming removed 8 bases from V and 5 bases from J, with 7 bases in between. Germline V gene sequence: CDR1 MDHEN, CDR2 SYDVKM. The CDR3 has 11 amino acids. DNA of the CDR3: TGTGCCAGCGCGGGGCACAATGAGCAGTTCTTC. Encoded protein: CASAGHNEQFF.

The chain carries TRBV30 and TRBJ2-7, with 8 bases matching TRBD2. Germline V gene sequence: CDR1 GTSNPN, CDR2 SVGIG (reference sequence). V lost 0 bases and J lost 6; bases outside the gene matches: 13. The CDR3 length is 16 residues. CDR3: CAWSVWGRREEVEQYF. In DNA form, the CDR3 reads TGTGCCTGGAGTGTTTGGGGGCGGCGGGAGGAAGTCGAGCAGTACTTC.

This clone appeared once. J is TRBJ2-3 and V is TRBV7-2; maybe TRBD1 (6 bases). This CDR3 is built from 14 residues. V gave up 1 base and J gave up 4 bases, with 9 bases separating them. Per germline, CDR1 SGHTA and CDR2 FQGNSA. The CDR3 sequence is CASSLGQGPDTQYF. CDR3 bases: TGTGCCAGCAGCTTAGGTCAGGGGCCAGATACGCAGTATTTT.

This clone was observed a few times. This sequence joins TRBV12-3 or TRBV12-4 and TRBJ1-4, with 7 bases that match TRBD1. The CDR3 covers 13 residues. V trimming: 5 bases; J trimming: 5 bases; junction bases outside the gene matches: 2. CDR3 amino acids: CASSRDRNEKLFF. DNA for the CDR3: TGTGCCAGCAGTCGGGACAGAAATGAAAAACTGTTTTTT.

This chain uses TRBV25-1 with TRBJ2-1; D may be TRBD1 or TRBD2 (5 bases each). CDR3 length equals 14 residues. Germline CDR1 MGHDK, CDR2 SYGVNS. V lost 5 bases, J lost 0 bases, and 8 bases lay in between. The CDR3 is CASSRDGSYNEQFF. Written as DNA, the CDR3 is TGTGCCAGCAGTCGGGACGGCTCCTACAATGAGCAGTTCTTC.

The CDR3 spells CASSPGQGAFFGANVLTF. CDR3 coding DNA: TGTGCCAGCAGTCCGGGACAGGGGGCTTTTTTTGGGGCCAACGTCCTGACTTTC. The chain is built from TRBV6-6 and TRBJ2-6; 12 bases agree with TRBD1. The V gene's germline CDR1 is MNHNY and CDR2 SVGAGI (reference sequence). J gave up 3 bases and V 5 bases, and 8 bases lay outside the gene matches. The CDR3 has 18 amino acids.

The rearrangement joins TRBV28 to TRBJ2-1; no clear D. Trimming shortened V by 7 bases and J by 6 bases, and 13 bases separated the two germline ends. CDR1 MDHEN and CDR2 SYDVKM come from the germline V gene. The CDR3 totals 13 residues. The chain's CDR3 is CASTPFKINEQFF. The CDR3 DNA is TGTGCCAGCACCCCCTTCAAGATCAATGAGCAGTTCTTC.

This clone showed up just once. The chain combines TRBV19 with TRBJ2-6; a possible D gene is TRBD2 (5 bases). In germline, CDR1 is LNHDA, CDR2 SQIVND (reference sequence). This CDR3 spans 16 amino acids. With 6 bases removed from V and 1 base from J, the gap between germline ends came to 13 bases. CDR3 region: CASRASLTSGANVLTF. The DNA for the CDR3 is TGTGCCAGTAGAGCTAGCTTGACATCTGGGGCCAACGTCCTGACTTTC.

The V and J genes are TRBV2 and TRBJ1-5; possible D gene TRBD1, 5 bases. The germline CDR1 and CDR2 sequences are SNHLY and FYNNEI. V was clipped by 6 bases and J by 2 bases, with 14 bases between them. This CDR3 region has 15 residues. CDR3 protein: CASRFGGEGNQPQHF. CDR3 DNA sequence: TGTGCCAGCAGATTTGGGGGGGAGGGCAATCAGCCCCAGCATTTT.